This is a list of T cell receptor beta chains from one sample in a study of T cell repertoires in cytomegalovirus infection. No cognate antigen is known for these TCRs. TCRdb fed the reads into MiXCR, producing one record per CDR3 protein. The sample includes about 570,000 distinct CDR3 sequences, approximately 40% of them seen just once. The sample consisted of cultured PBMCs, taken from culture after CMV antigen stimulation. All receptors come from a human donor in good health (CMV status not recorded). Some clones in this sample may be carry-over from other donors' samples. Both conserved end residues are part of each CDR3. The D gene is left open where the match is weak. Clone size is not always given. Where it is, it says once, few, many or a class for expanded clones.

>TRBV7-8|-|-|TRBJ1-6
CASSLGRGMLNSPLHF
TGTGCCAGCAGCTTAGGACGGGGGATGCTCAATTCACCCCTCCACTTT
>TRBV2|-|few|TRBJ2-1
CASSEGSRGGSNEQFF
TGTGCCAGCAGTGAAGGTAGCAGGGGAGGGAGCAATGAGCAGTTCTTC
>TRBV19|TRBD1|few|TRBJ1-4
CASSPPGTGGDEKLFF
TGTGCCAGTAGTCCCCCCGGGACAGGGGGCGATGAAAAACTGTTTTTT
>TRBV7-6|TRBD1|few|TRBJ1-4
CASSPEDRGANEKLFF
TGTGCCAGCAGCCCAGAGGACAGGGGGGCTAATGAAAAACTGTTTTTT
>TRBV6-1|-|-|TRBJ2-1
CASSEGAWGQKQFF
TGTGCCAGCAGTGAAGGGGCATGGGGACAAAAGCAGTTCTTC
>TRBV27|-|-|TRBJ2-7
CASKGPPFSHEQYF
TGTGCCAGCAAAGGTCCACCCTTCTCCCACGAGCAGTACTTC
>TRBV5-5|-|few|TRBJ2-5
CASSLYSDETQYF
TGTGCCAGCAGCTTGTACAGCGACGAGACCCAGTACTTC
>TRBV7-9|-|few|TRBJ1-1
CASSFGETEAFF
TGTGCCAGCAGTTTCGGGGAGACTGAAGCTTTCTTT
>TRBV29-1|-|-|TRBJ1-2
CSARWNNYGYTF
TGCAGCGCCCGCTGGAACAACTATGGCTACACCTTC
>TRBV7-2|-|-|TRBJ2-7
CASSLMGLSTYEQYF
TGTGCCAGCAGCTTAATGGGACTTTCCACCTACGAGCAGTACTTC
>TRBV27|TRBD1|-|TRBJ2-2
CASSFRTGNTGELFF
TGTGCCAGCAGTTTTAGGACAGGGAACACCGGGGAGCTGTTTTTT
>TRBV7-2|-|-|TRBJ2-7
CASSRPRGLSSYEQYF
TGTGCCAGCAGCAGACCCCGGGGTCTAAGCTCCTACGAGCAGTACTTC
>TRBV7-2|TRBD1|few|TRBJ1-4
CASSGTGTANEKLFF
TGTGCCAGCAGCGGTACCGGGACAGCTAATGAAAAACTGTTTTTT
>TRBV23-1|-|-|TRBJ2-5
CAHRRLAGSQETQYF
TGCGCCCACCGGCGGCTAGCAGGTTCCCAAGAGACCCAGTACTTC
>TRBV4-3|-|-|TRBJ2-2
CASSQVILSRELFF
TGCGCCAGCAGCCAAGTGATCCTGAGCCGGGAGCTGTTTTTT
>TRBV6-2/TRBV6-3|TRBD2|-|TRBJ2-1
CASRKTSGGAEFDEQFF
TGTGCCAGCAGGAAGACTAGCGGGGGGGCCGAGTTCGATGAGCAGTTCTTC
>TRBV7-8|-|few|TRBJ2-5
CATLNGASETQYF
TGTGCCACCTTAAATGGGGCGAGTGAGACCCAGTACTTC
>TRBV11-2|-|-|TRBJ1-2
CASSLGGVGYHGYTF
TGTGCCAGCAGCTTAGGAGGGGTAGGGTATCATGGCTACACCTTC
>TRBV7-2|-|few|TRBJ2-7
CASSLPFPYEQYF
TGTGCCAGCAGCCTACCCTTCCCATACGAGCAGTACTTC
>TRBV10-3|TRBD2|-|TRBJ2-7
CATVVGGDSYEQYF
TGTGCCACCGTAGTGGGGGGGGATTCCTACGAGCAGTACTTC
>TRBV5-3|TRBD1|-|TRBJ2-1
CASSGQGNTYNEQFF
TGTGCCAGCAGCGGACAGGGGAATACTTACAATGAGCAGTTCTTC
>TRBV20-1|TRBD2|-|TRBJ2-7
CSAAVGTTAYEQYF
TGCAGTGCCGCTGTCGGGACTACCGCCTACGAGCAGTACTTC
>TRBV20-1|TRBD2|-|TRBJ2-1
CSARDLARLAGDHNEQFF
TGCAGTGCTAGAGACCTAGCCAGACTAGCGGGAGATCACAATGAGCAGTTCTTC
>TRBV13|TRBD2|-|TRBJ2-5
CASSSRGGPRETQYF
TGTGCCAGCAGCTCGCGGGGGGGGCCTAGGGAGACCCAGTACTTC